A selection of T cell receptor beta chains follows, all from one sample in a study of T cells in Graves' hyperthyroidism and ophthalmopathy. TCRdb analysed the multiplex PCR reads with MiXCR anew, one entry per CDR3 protein. The data hold about 290,000 distinct CDR3 sequences, with around 13% observed a single time. Sequencing used blood. The origin of the receptors is a woman in her 40s with Graves' hyperthyroidism. Each CDR3 is given with its conserved first and last residue. A D gene is named only where the DNA matches it firmly. Clone size, where shown, is once, few, many, or a class for clones that have expanded.

V	D	size	J	DNA	CDR3
TRBV3-1	-	few	TRBJ1-2	TGTGCCAGCAGCCAAGATCGGCAGGGAGGCTACACCTTC	CASSQDRQGGYTF
TRBV2	TRBD1	many	TRBJ1-4	TGTGCCAGCAGCCCAGGACAGGCAACTAATGAAAAACTGTTTTTT	CASSPGQATNEKLFF
TRBV5-1	-	many	TRBJ2-2	TGCGCCAGCAGCTTCGGAAACACCGGGGAGCTGTTTTTT	CASSFGNTGELFF
TRBV19	TRBD2	many	TRBJ2-7	TGTGCCAGTAGTCTTCTCTGGACTAGCGGGAGCTCCTACGAGCAGTACTTC	CASSLLWTSGSSYEQYF
TRBV28	-	many	TRBJ1-4	TGTGCCAGCAACGACGCTGGGGGAGGGGAAAAACTGTTTTTT	CASNDAGGGEKLFF
TRBV6-1	-	many	TRBJ1-2	TGTGCCAGTCACCGGGCCAAAAACTATGGCTACACCTTC	CASHRAKNYGYTF
TRBV19	-	few	TRBJ1-4	TGTGCCAGTAGTATCATGGGAAGCCGTAATGAAAAACTGTTTTTT	CASSIMGSRNEKLFF
TRBV6-1	TRBD1	many	TRBJ2-7	TGTGCCAGCAGTTTCGGGACAGGGGCATCCTACGAGCAGTACTTC	CASSFGTGASYEQYF
TRBV7-3	-	many	TRBJ2-1	TGTGCCAGCAGCTCTGGGAGCTCCTACAATGAGCAGTTCTTC	CASSSGSSYNEQFF
TRBV15	-	few	TRBJ2-7	TGTGCCACCAGCAGAGATCGAACAGCCTCCTACGAGCAGTACTTC	CATSRDRTASYEQYF
TRBV24-1	-	many	TRBJ2-7	TGTGCCACCAGTGACCCTGCCACCTACGAGCAGTACTTC	CATSDPATYEQYF
TRBV4-2	TRBD2	many	TRBJ2-3	TGTGCCAGCAGCCAAGTAGCGGGAGGGTTGGATACGCAGTATTTT	CASSQVAGGLDTQYF
TRBV15	-	-	TRBJ1-2	TGTGCCACCAGCCCCCCGGGCAACTATGGCTACACCTTC	CATSPPGNYGYTF
TRBV11-2	-	many	TRBJ2-1	TGTGCCAGCAGCCCACGGGACGGACCCTACAATGAGCAGTTCTTC	CASSPRDGPYNEQFF
TRBV19	TRBD1	many	TRBJ2-7	TGTGCCAGTAGTCCAACGGGACAGGCTAACGAGCAGTACTTC	CASSPTGQANEQYF
TRBV12-3/TRBV12-4	-	many	TRBJ1-1	TGTGCCAGCACCATCCTTCGACTCGAATTGGCTGAAGCTTTCTTT	CASTILRLELAEAFF
TRBV7-9	TRBD1	-	TRBJ1-1	TGTGCCAGCAGCTATGGACAGGGTGAAGCTTTCTTT	CASSYGQGEAFF
TRBV30	-	-	TRBJ2-1	TGTGCCTGGATCCCTGTAACCGCCTACAATGAGCAGTTCTTC	CAWIPVTAYNEQFF
TRBV6-1	TRBD1	few	TRBJ2-5	TGTGCCAGCACCTCGGGACAGGGGGCGACCCAGTACTTC	CASTSGQGATQYF
TRBV28	TRBD2	many	TRBJ2-5	TGTGCCAGCAGTTCTGGACTAGCGGGCTGGTACCAAGAGACCCAGTACTTC	CASSSGLAGWYQETQYF
TRBV6-2/TRBV6-3	-	-	TRBJ2-5	TGTGCCAGCAGTTACGGAAACTTCGGGGGTGAGACCCAGTACTTC	CASSYGNFGGETQYF
TRBV20-1	-	many	TRBJ1-1	TGCAGTGCCCTCCCGGGGAAGGGGCCTTACACTGAAGCTTTCTTT	CSALPGKGPYTEAFF
TRBV24-1	-	-	TRBJ2-7	TGTGCCACCAGTGAACCGGGGAGGGGGGGACGCAATGAGCAGTACTTC	CATSEPGRGGRNEQYF
TRBV20-1	TRBD1	many	TRBJ1-5	TGCAGTGCTAGAGGACAGGGGGCGAGCAATCAGCCCCAGCATTTT	CSARGQGASNQPQHF
TRBV6-1	-	many	TRBJ1-2	TGTGCCAGCAGTCCCGGACAGACCCGGTTTACCTTC	CASSPGQTRFTF
TRBV5-8	-	many	TRBJ1-2	TGTGCCAGCAGCCCGGGGGGTTCCGGCTATGGCTACACCTTC	CASSPGGSGYGYTF